This T cell receptor (beta chain) comes out of a study of shared clonotypes between healthy human individuals. Study in general: The plates for each donor numbered three CD4 naive, three CD4 memory, two CD8 naive and one CD8 memory.

Trimming removed 7 bases at V and 8 bases at J, with 14 bases between. The CDR3 contains 13 residues. CDR1 and CDR2 from the germline V gene are SNHLY and FYNNEI. Generated by immunoSEQ multiplex PCR, the TCRdb table keeps only in-frame clones and is missing some. Here the sample spans approximately 2,300,000 clones, roughly 90% being singletons. The sequence came from a man between 18 and 29 years old in good health. Some clones in this sample may be carry-over from other donors' samples. Material for sequencing was naive CD4+ T cells from PBMCs. The sample's subset: CD45RA+ positively selected. The V and J genes are TRBV2 and TRBJ1-4; D might be TRBD1 (5 bases). CDR3: CASTPQEGEKLFF. As DNA, the CDR3 is TGTGCCAGCACGCCTCAGGAGGGGGAAAAACTGTTTTTT.